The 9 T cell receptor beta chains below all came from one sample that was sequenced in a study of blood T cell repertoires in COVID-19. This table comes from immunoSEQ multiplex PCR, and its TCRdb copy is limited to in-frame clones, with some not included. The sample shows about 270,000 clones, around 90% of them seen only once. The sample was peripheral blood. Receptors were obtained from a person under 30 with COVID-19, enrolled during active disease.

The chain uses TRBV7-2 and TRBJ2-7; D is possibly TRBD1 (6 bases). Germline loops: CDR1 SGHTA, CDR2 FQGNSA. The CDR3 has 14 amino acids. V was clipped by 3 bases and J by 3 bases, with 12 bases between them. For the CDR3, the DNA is TGTGCCAGCAGCTTCATAGGGGGTAGCTACGAGCAGTACTTC. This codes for CASSFIGGSYEQYF.

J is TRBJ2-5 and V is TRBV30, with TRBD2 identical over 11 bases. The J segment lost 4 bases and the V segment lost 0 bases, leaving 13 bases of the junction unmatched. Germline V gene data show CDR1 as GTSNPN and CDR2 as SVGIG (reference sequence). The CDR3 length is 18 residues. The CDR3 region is CAWSVIAVSGREGETQYF. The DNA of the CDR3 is TGTGCCTGGAGTGTAATCGCGGTTAGCGGGAGGGAGGGAGAGACCCAGTACTTC. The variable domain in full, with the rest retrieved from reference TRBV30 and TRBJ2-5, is SQTIHQWPATLVQPVGSPLSLECTVEGTSNPNLYWYRQAAGRGLQLLFYSVGIGQISSEVPQNLSASRPQDRQFILSSKKLLLSDSGFYLCAWSVIAVSGREGETQYFGPGTRLLVL.

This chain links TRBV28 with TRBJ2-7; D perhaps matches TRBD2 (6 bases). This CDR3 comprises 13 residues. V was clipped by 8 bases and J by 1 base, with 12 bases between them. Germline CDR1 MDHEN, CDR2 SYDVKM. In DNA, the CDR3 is TGTGCCAGCCGGAGCGGGCCTTCCTACGAGCAGTACTTC. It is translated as CASRSGPSYEQYF.

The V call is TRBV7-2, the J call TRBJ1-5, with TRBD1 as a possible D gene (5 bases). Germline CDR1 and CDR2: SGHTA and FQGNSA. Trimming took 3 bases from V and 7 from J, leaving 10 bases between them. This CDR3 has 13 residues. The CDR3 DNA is TGTGCCAGCAGCTTGCAGGGCGGACAGCCCCAGCATTTT. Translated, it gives CASSLQGGQPQHF.

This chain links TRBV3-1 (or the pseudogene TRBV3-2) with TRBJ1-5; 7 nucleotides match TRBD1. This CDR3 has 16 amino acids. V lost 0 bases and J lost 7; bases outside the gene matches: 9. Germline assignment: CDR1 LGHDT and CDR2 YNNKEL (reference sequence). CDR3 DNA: TGTGCCAGCAGCCAAGAAGGGACAGACGGTCGACAGCCCCAGCATTTT. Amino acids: CASSQEGTDGRQPQHF.

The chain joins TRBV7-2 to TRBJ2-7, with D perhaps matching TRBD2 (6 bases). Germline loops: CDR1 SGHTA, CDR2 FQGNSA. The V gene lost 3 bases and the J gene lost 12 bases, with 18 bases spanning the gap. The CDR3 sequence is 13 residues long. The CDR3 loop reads CASSLGTSVEWYF. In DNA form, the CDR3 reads TGTGCCAGCAGCTTGGGGACTTCTGTGGAGTGGTACTTC. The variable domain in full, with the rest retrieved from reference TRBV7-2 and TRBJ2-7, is GAGVSQSPSNKVTEKGKDVELRCDPISGHTALYWYRQSLGQGLEFLIYFQGNSAPDKSGLPSDRFSAERTGGSVSTLTIQRTQQEDSAVYLCASSLGTSVEWYFGPGTRLTVT.

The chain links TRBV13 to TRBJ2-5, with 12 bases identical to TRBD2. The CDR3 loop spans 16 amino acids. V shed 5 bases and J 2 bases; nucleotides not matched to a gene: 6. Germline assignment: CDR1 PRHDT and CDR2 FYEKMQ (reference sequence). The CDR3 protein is CASSPRLAGEQETQYF. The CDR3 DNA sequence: TGTGCCAGCAGCCCCAGACTAGCGGGAGAGCAAGAGACCCAGTACTTC.

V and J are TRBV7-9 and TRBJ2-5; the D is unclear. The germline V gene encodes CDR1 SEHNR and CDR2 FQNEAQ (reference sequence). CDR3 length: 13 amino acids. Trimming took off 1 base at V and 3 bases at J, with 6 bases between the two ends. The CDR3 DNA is TGTGCCAGCAGCTTAGTACAGAAAGAGACCCAGTACTTC. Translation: CASSLVQKETQYF.

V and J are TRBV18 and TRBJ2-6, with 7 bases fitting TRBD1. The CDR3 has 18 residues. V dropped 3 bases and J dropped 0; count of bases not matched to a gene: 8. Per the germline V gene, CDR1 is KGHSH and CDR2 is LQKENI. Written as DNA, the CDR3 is TGTGCCAGCTCACCCCCTCAACAGGGGCTCTCTGGGGCCAACGTCCTGACTTTC. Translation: CASSPPQQGLSGANVLTF. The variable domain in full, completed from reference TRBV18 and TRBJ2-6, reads NAGVMQNPRHLVRRRGQEARLRCSPMKGHSHVYWYRQLPEEGLKFMVYLQKENIIDESGMPKERFSAEFPKEGPSILRIQQVVRGDSAAYFCASSPPQQGLSGANVLTFGAGSRLTVL.